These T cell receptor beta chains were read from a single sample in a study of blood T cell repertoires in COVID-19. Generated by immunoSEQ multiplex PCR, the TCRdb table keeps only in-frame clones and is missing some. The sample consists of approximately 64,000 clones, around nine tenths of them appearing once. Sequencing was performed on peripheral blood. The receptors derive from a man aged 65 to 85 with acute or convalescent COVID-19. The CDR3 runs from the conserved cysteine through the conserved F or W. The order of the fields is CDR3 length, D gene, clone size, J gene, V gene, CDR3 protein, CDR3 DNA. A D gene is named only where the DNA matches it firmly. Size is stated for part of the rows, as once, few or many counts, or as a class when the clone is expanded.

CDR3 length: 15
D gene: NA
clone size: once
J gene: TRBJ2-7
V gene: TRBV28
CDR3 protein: CASSPPGGKVSEQYF
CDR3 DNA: TGTGCCAGCAGCCCCCCCGGCGGCAAAGTATCAGAGCAGTACTTC

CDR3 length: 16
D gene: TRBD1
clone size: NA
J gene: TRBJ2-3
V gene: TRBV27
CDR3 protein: CASSKGTGGMVDTQYF
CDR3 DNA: TGTGCCAGCAGTAAGGGGACAGGGGGGATGGTAGATACGCAGTATTTT

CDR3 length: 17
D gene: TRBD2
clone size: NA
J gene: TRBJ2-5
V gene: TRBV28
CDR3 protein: CASRGQMVISGGETQYF
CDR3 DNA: TGTGCCAGCAGGGGACAGATGGTCATCAGCGGGGGGGAGACCCAGTACTTC

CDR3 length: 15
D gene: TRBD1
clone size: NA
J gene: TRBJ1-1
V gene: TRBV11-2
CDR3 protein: CASTLTPPRGTEAFF
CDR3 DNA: TGTGCCAGCACCCTTACCCCCCCCAGGGGGACTGAAGCTTTCTTT

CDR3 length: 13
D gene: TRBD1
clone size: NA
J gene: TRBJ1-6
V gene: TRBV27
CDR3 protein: CASSIGTGLSLHF
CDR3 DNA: TGTGCCAGCAGTATCGGGACAGGGCTCTCCCTCCACTTT

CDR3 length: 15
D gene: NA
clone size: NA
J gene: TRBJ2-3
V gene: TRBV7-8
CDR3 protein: CASSPLEGSTDTQYF
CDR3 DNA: TGTGCCAGCAGCCCACTCGAGGGAAGCACAGATACGCAGTATTTT

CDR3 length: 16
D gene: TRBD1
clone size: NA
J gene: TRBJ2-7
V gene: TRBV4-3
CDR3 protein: CASSHIPGQGLYEQYF
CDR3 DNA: TGCGCCAGCAGCCATATTCCGGGACAGGGGCTCTACGAGCAGTACTTC

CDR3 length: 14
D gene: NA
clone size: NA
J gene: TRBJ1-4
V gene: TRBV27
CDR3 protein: CASSLSAGREKLFF
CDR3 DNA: TGTGCCAGCAGTTTATCCGCGGGGCGGGAAAAACTGTTTTTT

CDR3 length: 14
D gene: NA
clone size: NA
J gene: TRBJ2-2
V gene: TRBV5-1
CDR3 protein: CASSLGTGSGELFF
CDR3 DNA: TGCGCCAGCAGCTTGGGAACAGGGTCCGGGGAGCTGTTTTTT

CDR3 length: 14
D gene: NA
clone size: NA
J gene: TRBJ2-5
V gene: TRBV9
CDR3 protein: CASSVDLGGETQYF
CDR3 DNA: TGTGCCAGCAGCGTAGACTTGGGCGGGGAGACCCAGTACTTC

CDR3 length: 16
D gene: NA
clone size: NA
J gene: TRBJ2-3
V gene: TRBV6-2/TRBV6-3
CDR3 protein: CASSYWGTPSTDTQYF
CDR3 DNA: TGTGCCAGCAGTTACTGGGGGACACCTAGCACAGATACGCAGTATTTT

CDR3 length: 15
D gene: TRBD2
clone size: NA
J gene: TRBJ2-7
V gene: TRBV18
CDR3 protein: CASSQGSGGRYEQYF
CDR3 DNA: TGTGCCAGCTCACAGGGGAGCGGGGGTCGGTACGAGCAGTACTTC

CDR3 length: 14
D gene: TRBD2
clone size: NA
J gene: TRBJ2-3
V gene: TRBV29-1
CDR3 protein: CSVPSGAFTDTQYF
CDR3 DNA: TGCAGCGTGCCTAGCGGGGCCTTCACAGATACGCAGTATTTT

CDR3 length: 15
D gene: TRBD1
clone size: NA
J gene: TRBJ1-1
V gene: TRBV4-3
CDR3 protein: CASSQGTGSSTEAFF
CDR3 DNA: TGCGCCAGCAGCCAAGGGACAGGGTCAAGTACTGAAGCTTTCTTT

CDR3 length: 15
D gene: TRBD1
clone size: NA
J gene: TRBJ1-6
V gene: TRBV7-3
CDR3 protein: CASSLTGQGFSPLHF
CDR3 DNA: TGTGCCAGCAGCTTAACGGGACAGGGGTTTTCACCCCTCCACTTT

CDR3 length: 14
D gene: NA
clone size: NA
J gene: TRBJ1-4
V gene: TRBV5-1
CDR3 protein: CASSLDNQGEKLFF
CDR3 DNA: TGCGCCAGCAGCTTGGATAATCAGGGCGAAAAACTGTTTTTT

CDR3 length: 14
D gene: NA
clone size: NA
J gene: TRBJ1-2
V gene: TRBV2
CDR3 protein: CASSVGRTNYGYTF
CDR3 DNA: TGTGCCAGCAGTGTGGGCAGGACTAACTATGGCTACACCTTC

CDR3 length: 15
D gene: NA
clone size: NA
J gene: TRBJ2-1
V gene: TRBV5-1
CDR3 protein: CASSLGQSSYNEQFF
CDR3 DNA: TGCGCCAGCAGCTTGGGCCAGTCATCCTACAATGAGCAGTTCTTC

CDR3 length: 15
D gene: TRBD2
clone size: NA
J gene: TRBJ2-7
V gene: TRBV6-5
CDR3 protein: CASSLGLAGPYEQYF
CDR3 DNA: TGTGCCAGCAGCCTGGGACTAGCGGGCCCCTACGAGCAGTACTTC

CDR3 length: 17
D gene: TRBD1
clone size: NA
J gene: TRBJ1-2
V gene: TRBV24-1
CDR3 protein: CATSDPGQGPGNYGYTF
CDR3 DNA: TGTGCCACCAGTGACCCGGGACAGGGGCCAGGAAACTATGGCTACACCTTC

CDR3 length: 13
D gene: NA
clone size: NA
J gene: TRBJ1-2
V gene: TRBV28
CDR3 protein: CASSFADTYGYTF
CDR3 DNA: TGTGCCAGCAGTTTTGCGGATACTTATGGCTACACCTTC

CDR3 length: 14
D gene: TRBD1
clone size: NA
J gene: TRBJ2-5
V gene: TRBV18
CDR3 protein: CASSWDRGQETQYF
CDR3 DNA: TGTGCCAGCTCATGGGACAGGGGTCAAGAGACCCAGTACTTC

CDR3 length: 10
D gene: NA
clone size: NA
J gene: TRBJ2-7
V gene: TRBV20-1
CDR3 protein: CSARSNEQYF
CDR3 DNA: TGCAGTGCTAGGAGCAACGAGCAGTACTTC

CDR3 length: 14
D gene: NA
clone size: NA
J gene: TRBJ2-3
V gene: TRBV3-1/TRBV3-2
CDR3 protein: CASSQDPRLDTQYF
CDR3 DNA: TGTGCCAGCAGCCAAGACCCCAGACTCGATACGCAGTATTTT

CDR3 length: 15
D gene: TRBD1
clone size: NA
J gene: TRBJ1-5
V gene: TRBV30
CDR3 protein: CAWSVPGQGNQPQHF
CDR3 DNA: TGTGCCTGGAGTGTTCCGGGACAGGGGAATCAGCCCCAGCATTTT

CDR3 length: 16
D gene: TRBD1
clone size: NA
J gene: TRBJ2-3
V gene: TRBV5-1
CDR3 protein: CASSFPADRSGYTQYF
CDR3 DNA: TGCGCCAGCAGCTTTCCGGCGGACAGGTCCGGATATACGCAGTATTTT